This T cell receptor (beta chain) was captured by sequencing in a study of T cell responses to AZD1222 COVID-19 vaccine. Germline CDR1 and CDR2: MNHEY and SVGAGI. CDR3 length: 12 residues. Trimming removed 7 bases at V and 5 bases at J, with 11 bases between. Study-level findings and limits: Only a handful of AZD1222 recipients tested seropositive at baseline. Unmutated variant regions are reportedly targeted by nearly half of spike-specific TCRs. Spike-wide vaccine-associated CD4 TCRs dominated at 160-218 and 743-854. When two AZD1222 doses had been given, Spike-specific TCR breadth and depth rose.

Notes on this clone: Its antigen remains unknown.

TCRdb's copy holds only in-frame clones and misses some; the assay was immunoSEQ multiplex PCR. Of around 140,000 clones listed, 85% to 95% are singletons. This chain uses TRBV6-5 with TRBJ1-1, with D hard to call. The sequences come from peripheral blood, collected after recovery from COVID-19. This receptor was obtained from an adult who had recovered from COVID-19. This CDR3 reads CASTGPGTEAFF. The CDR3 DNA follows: TGTGCCAGCACCGGACCCGGGACTGAAGCTTTCTTT.